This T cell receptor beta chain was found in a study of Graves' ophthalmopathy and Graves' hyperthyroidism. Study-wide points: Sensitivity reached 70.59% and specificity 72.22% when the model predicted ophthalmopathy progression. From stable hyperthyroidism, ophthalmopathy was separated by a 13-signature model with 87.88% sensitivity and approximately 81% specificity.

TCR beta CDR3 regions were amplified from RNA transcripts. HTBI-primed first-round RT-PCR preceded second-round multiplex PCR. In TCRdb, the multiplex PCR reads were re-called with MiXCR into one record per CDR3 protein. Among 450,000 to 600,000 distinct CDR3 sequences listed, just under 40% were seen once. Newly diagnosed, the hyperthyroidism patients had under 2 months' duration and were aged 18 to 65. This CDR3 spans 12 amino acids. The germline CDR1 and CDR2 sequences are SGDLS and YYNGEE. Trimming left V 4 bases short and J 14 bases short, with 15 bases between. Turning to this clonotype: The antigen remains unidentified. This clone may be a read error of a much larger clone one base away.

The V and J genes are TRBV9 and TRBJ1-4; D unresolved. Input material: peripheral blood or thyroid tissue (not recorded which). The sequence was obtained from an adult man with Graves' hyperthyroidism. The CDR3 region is CASSQEATALFF. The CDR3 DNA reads TGTGCCAGCAGCCAAGAGGCAACAGCTCTGTTTTTT.